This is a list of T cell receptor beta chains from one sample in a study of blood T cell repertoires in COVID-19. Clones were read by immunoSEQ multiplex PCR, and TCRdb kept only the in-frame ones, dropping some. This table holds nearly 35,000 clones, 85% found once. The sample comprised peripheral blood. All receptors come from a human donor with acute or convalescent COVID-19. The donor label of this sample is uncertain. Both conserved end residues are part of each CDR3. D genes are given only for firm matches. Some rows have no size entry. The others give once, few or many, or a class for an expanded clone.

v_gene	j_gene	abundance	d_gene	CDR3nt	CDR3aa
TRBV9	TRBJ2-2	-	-	TGTGCCAGCACCGGGACCGGGGAGCTGTTTTTT	CASTGTGELFF
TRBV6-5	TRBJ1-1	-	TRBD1	TGTGCCAGTCCCGGGACAGATGTCGACACTGAAGCTTTCTTT	CASPGTDVDTEAFF
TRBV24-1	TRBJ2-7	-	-	TGTGCCACCAGTGAAAGCCGGGACACCACCTACGAGCAGTACTTC	CATSESRDTTYEQYF
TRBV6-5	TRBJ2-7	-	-	TGTGCCGCGAGTCGGTGGTACGAGCAGTACTTC	CAASRWYEQYF
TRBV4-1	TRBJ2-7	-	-	TGCGCCAGCAGCCTGGGTATTCTAAGGACAGTCTCCTACGAGCAGTACTTC	CASSLGILRTVSYEQYF
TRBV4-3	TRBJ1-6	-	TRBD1	TGCGCCAGCAGCCAAGTGTCCTGGGCAGGGGGCGCAGATTCACCCCTCCACTTT	CASSQVSWAGGADSPLHF
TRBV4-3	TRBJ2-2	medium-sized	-	TGCGCCAGTTCAGAGGACTCGAACACCGGGGAGCTGTTTTTT	CASSEDSNTGELFF
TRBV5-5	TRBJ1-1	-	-	TGTGCCAGCAGCTCCCAAGCCGGAGATACTGAAGCTTTCTTT	CASSSQAGDTEAFF
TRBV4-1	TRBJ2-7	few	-	TGCGCCAGCAGCCAAGATCCGGCTAGCTCGGGAGCTGACGAGCAGTACTTC	CASSQDPASSGADEQYF
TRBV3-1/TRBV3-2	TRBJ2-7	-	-	TGTGCCAGCAGCCAAGACCCCCGGCCCGGGAGCGAGCAGTACTTC	CASSQDPRPGSEQYF
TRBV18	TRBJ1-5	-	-	TGTGCCAGCTCACCACGGCCCTCCGACGGGGGTCAGCCCCAGCATTTT	CASSPRPSDGGQPQHF
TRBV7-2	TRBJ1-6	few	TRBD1	TGTGCCAGCAGCCTGGACAGGGAAGGTTCACCCCTCCACTTT	CASSLDREGSPLHF
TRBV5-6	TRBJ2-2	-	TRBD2	TGTGCCAGCAGCTTAACGGGGGGGCAAGCCACCGGGGAGCTGTTTTTT	CASSLTGGQATGELFF
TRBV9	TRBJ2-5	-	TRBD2	TGTGCCAGCAGCGTAGGACTAGCGGGGGGGGAAGAGACCCAGTACTTC	CASSVGLAGGEETQYF
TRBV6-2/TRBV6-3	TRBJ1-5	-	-	TGTGCCAGCAGTTACCTTGTAGGACAGAATAGCAATCAGCCCCAGCATTTT	CASSYLVGQNSNQPQHF
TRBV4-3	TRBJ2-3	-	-	TGCGCCAGCAGCCGATATAGCGGCAGATACACAGATACGCAGTATTTT	CASSRYSGRYTDTQYF
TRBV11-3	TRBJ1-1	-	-	TGTGCCAGCAGCTTACAGGGCGGTAACACTGAAGCTTTCTTT	CASSLQGGNTEAFF